This T cell receptor beta chain was sequenced for a study of OX40 agonist ivuxolimab in advanced cancers. Looking at the study overall: At approximately 83% male, the cohort had a mean age of 60 years, ranging from roughly 20 to 90.

About this clone itself: What it binds is not known.

Sequenced by immunoSEQ multiplex PCR; TCRdb stores in-frame clones only, minus some. In the table there are tens of thousands of clones, 90% to 95% of which are singletons. Regarding the study as a whole: The study observed clonal expansion of CD4+ and CD8+ blood T cells by week 6 at 0.1 to 3.0 mg/kg.

Source: CD4+ or CD8+ T cells sorted from blood, taken in a trial of the OX40 agonist ivuxolimab. This receptor was identified in an adult with an advanced solid tumor such as melanoma, head and neck, liver or kidney cancer.

CDR3 coding DNA: TGTGCCAGCACCCACTCAAGGGGGTCCTACGAGCAGTACTTC. This codes for CASTHSRGSYEQYF. The genes are TRBV7-2 and TRBJ2-7; D might be TRBD1 (6 bases). The CDR3 extends over 14 amino acids. CDR1 is SGHTA, CDR2 FQGNSA, per germline. Trimming cost V 7 bases and J 1 base, with 14 bases left between them.